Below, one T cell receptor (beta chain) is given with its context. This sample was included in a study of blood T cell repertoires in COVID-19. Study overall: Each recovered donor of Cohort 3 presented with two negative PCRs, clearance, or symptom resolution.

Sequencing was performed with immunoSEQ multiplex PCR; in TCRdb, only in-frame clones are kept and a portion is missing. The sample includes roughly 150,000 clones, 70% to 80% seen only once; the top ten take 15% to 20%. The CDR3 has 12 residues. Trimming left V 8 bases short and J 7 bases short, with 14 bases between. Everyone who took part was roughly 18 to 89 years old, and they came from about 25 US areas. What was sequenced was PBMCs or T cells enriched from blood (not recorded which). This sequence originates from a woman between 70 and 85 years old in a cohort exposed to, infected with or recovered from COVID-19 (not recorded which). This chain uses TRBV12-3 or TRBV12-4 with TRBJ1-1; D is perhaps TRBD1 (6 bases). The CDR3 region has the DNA TGTGCCAGCGGGAATCAGGGGAGTGAAGCTTTCTTT. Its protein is CASGNQGSEAFF.